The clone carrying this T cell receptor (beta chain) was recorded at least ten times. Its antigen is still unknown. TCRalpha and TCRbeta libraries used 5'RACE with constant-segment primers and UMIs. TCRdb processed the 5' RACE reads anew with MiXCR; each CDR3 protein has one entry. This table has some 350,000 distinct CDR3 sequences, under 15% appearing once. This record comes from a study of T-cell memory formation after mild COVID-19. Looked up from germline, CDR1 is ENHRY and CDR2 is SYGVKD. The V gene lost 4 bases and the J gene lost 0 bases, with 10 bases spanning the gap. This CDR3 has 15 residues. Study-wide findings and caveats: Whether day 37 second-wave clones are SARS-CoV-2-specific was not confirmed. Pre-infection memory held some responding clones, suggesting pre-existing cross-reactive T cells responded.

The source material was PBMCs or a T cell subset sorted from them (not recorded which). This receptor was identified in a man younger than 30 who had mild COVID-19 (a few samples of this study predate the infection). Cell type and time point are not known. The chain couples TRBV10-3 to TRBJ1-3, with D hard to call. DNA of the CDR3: TGTGCCATCAGTGTCATGGGTACCTCTGGAAACACCATATATTTT. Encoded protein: CAISVMGTSGNTIYF.